This entry lists 8 T cell receptor beta chains sequenced from one sample in a study of Tregs in tolerant kidney transplant recipients. These receptors have no known antigen. Sequencing used immunoSEQ multiplex PCR; TCRdb keeps in-frame clones, though not all of them. The repertoire holds approximately 11,000 clones, with about 93% as singletons. This material consisted of Tregs from blood cultured with allogeneic cells, taken before the transplant. These receptors came from a human patient who received a combined kidney and bone marrow transplant.

This chain joins TRBV5-1 and TRBJ2-7, with D uncertain. The CDR3 has 15 amino acids. Germline loops: CDR1 SGHRS, CDR2 YFSETQ. V lost 4 bases, J lost 3 bases, and 17 bases lay in between. Here the CDR3 DNA reads TGCGCCAGCAGCCCGACATCAACGACACTCTACGAGCAGTACTTC. Protein: CASSPTSTTLYEQYF.

The chain uses TRBV21-1 and TRBJ2-7; the table's D call TRBD1 went unverified against the DNA. TRBV21-1 is classified as a pseudogene. The CDR3 runs to 12 residues. The CDR3 nucleotides are TGTGCCACCCGACAGTACTCCTACGAGCAGTACTTC. Residues: CATRQYSYEQYF.

The chain has TRBV28 and TRBJ1-2; D unresolved. Per germline, CDR1 MDHEN and CDR2 SYDVKM. This CDR3 spans 12 amino acids. V gave up 3 bases and J gave up 7 bases, with 9 bases separating them. CDR3 residues: CASSLGSSGYTF. CDR3 DNA: TGTGCCAGCAGTTTGGGCAGTAGTGGCTACACCTTC.

The chain has TRBV5-1 and TRBJ2-7; no clear D gene. Germline V gene lookup returns CDR1 SGHRS and CDR2 YFSETQ. Trimming cost V 2 bases and J 5 bases, with 14 bases left between them. The CDR3 is 14 amino acids. The CDR3 bases are TGCGCCAGCAGCTTAGGGTATAATACCCACGAGCAGTACTTC. Translation gives CASSLGYNTHEQYF.

The rearrangement links TRBV13 to TRBJ2-3, with TRBD2 identical over 7 bases. The V and J ends lost 3 bases and 0 bases, in that order; junction bases with no gene match: 3. CDR1 is PRHDT and CDR2 is FYEKMQ in the germline V gene (reference sequence). This CDR3 is built from 15 residues. The CDR3 DNA reads as TGTGCCAGCAGCTTGGCGGGGGTAAGCACAGATACGCAGTATTTT. Protein: CASSLAGVSTDTQYF.

The gene calls are TRBV6-1 and TRBJ2-5; 7 nucleotides line up with TRBD2. CDR1 MNHNS and CDR2 SASEGT come from the germline V gene. J gave up 4 bases and V 4 bases, and 6 bases lay outside the gene matches. The CDR3 is 14 amino acids. CDR3 nucleotide sequence: TGTGCCAGCAGTGGGTCGCGGGAGATAGAGACCCAGTACTTC. It encodes CASSGSREIETQYF.

This rearrangement joins TRBV7-3 to TRBJ1-5; TRBD1 is a possible D gene (6 bases). From germline, CDR1 is SGHTA and CDR2 FQGTGA. This CDR3 has 16 amino acids. Trimming stripped 6 bases from V and 2 bases from J, with 17 bases between. The CDR3 spells CASRTASQGGNQPQHF. The CDR3 coding sequence is TGTGCCAGCAGGACAGCGTCACAGGGTGGCAATCAGCCCCAGCATTTT.

The chain uses TRBV20-1 and TRBJ1-1; D possibly corresponds to TRBD1 (6 bases). This CDR3 spans 11 amino acids. The ends were cut back, 1 base at V and 6 bases at J, with 6 bases in the middle. Germline-derived CDR1 and CDR2 are DFQATT and SNEGSKA (reference sequence). In DNA, the CDR3 is TGCAGTGCTAGAGCAGGGGCTGAAGCTTTCTTT. This codes for CSARAGAEAFF.